This T cell receptor beta chain was recorded in a study of T-cell memory formation after mild COVID-19. Via MiXCR, TCRdb re-called the 5' RACE reads, giving one row per CDR3 protein. The sample lists 300,000 to 400,000 distinct CDR3 sequences; about 16% were seen once. CDR1 SGHTA and CDR2 FQGTGA come from the germline V gene. Trimming removed 3 bases from V and 2 bases from J, with 20 bases in between. The CDR3 runs to 18 residues. Worth noting for this clonotype: The target antigen is unknown.

Study-wide results and caveats: A balance of CD4 and CD8 characterized clones contracting day 15 to 85, whereas later expanders leaned CD4+.

Specimen: PBMCs or a T cell subset sorted from them (not recorded which). The chain couples TRBV7-3 to TRBJ1-5; D gene ambiguous. This clonotype originated in a man between 18 and 35 years old who had mild COVID-19 (a few samples of this study predate the infection). Cell type and time point are not known. The CDR3 is CASSFRPNGLVCNQPQHF. The CDR3 nucleotides read TGTGCCAGCAGCTTCCGGCCCAACGGGTTGGTGTGCAATCAGCCCCAGCATTTT.